This TCR beta chain is from a study of T cell changes during pregnancy in multiple sclerosis. The CDR3 is 15 amino acids. Germline-derived CDR1 and CDR2 are ENHRY and SYGVKD. The J segment lost 7 bases and the V segment lost 6 bases, leaving 15 bases of the junction unmatched. This clone was detected only once. Here immunoSEQ multiplex PCR was the method, and the copy in TCRdb shows in-frame clones only, minus some. The top ten hold approximately 2.4% of the sample, which has some 80,000 clones, approximately 94% seen once. This sequence joins TRBV10-3 and TRBJ2-7; 7 bases fit TRBD1. This TCR derives from a female donor with multiple sclerosis, enrolled in a pregnancy study. The sample consisted of peripheral blood, taken in the third trimester of pregnancy. The CDR3 loop is CAIRDRDSLSGEQYF. The CDR3 nucleotides are TGTGCCATCAGAGACAGGGATTCCCTGAGTGGGGAGCAGTACTTC.